This TCR beta chain was identified in a study of blood T cell repertoires in COVID-19. Study background: T cells, B-cell-depleted T cells, or PBMCs supplied cDNA or gDNA.

The CDR3 covers 14 residues. V lost 8 bases, J lost 4 bases, and 17 bases lay in between. The germline V gene encodes CDR1 KGHSH and CDR2 LQKENI. Per the authors' pipeline: Amplification with reference gene primers provided the estimates of nucleated cell counts. The protocol was immunoSEQ multiplex PCR, while the TCRdb copy is restricted to in-frame clones and leaves out a portion. Clone size and V and J calls were adopted from that table, with D and trimming inferred from the DNA. The table shows about 120,000 clones, with 85% to 90% occurring only once. The TCR comes from a woman of 80 years or more with acute or convalescent COVID-19. The rearrangement links TRBV18 to TRBJ1-2, with a weak D call TRBD1 (5 bases). Source material: peripheral blood. CDR3 in DNA: TGTGCCAGCGGCGCGGACATGACCCCCTATGGCTACACCTTC. Its translation is CASGADMTPYGYTF.